The rows below give T cell receptor beta chains drawn from one sample of a study of shared clonotypes between healthy human individuals. Generated by immunoSEQ multiplex PCR, the TCRdb table keeps only in-frame clones and is missing some. The top ten hold over 0.1% of the sample, which has 2 million to 2.5 million clones, nearly 97% seen once. The sequenced material came from naive CD4+ T cells sorted from blood. These receptors were collected from a man younger than 35 in good health. Each CDR3 is given without its conserved first and last residue.

v_call	j_call	cdr3_length	cdr3_aa
TRBV5-6	TRBJ1-6	15	ASSFSGKSSYNSPLH
TRBV29-1	TRBJ1-3	11	SVETDSGNTIY
TRBV10-3	TRBJ1-2	10	AISAPVYGYT
TRBV28	TRBJ2-7	14	ASSLSGTPISYEQY
TRBV4-1	TRBJ1-3	12	ASSQGGPGNTIY
TRBV11-2	TRBJ1-1	11	ASSAQSRSEAF
TRBV11-3	TRBJ2-5	13	ASSLGLGNQETQY
TRBV5-1	TRBJ2-5	12	ASSSGPAGETQY
TRBV7-9	TRBJ2-7	12	ASSLRDRNYEQY
TRBV18	TRBJ1-6	13	ASSPTDRVWAPLH
TRBV29-1	TRBJ1-1	11	SVDQGGNTEAF
TRBV20-1	TRBJ2-7	9	SASQGSEQY
TRBV7-3	TRBJ2-1	11	ASSFGSKDEQF
TRBV4-3	TRBJ2-7	14	ASSQEASGETYEQY
TRBV5-3	TRBJ1-3	11	ARSLGDRNTIY
TRBV7-9	TRBJ2-3	12	ASSLSTSTDTQY
TRBV18	TRBJ1-6	11	ASLPYHNSPLH
TRBV5-1	TRBJ1-6	14	ASSIDSFRPNSPLH
TRBV4-1	TRBJ2-1	13	ASSQESAARNEQF
TRBV6-1	TRBJ2-3	12	ASVRRGGTDTQY
TRBV18	TRBJ1-3	11	ASSPVGGTTIY
TRBV6-1	TRBJ2-2	13	ASSGQRLSTGELF
TRBV6-5	TRBJ1-5	13	ASSPYGHSNQPQH
TRBV7-3	TRBJ2-2	14	ATLKAGGANTGELF
TRBV2	TRBJ2-7	11	ASNERGPYEQY
TRBV6-1	TRBJ2-3	13	ASSEAPGVTDTQY
TRBV14	TRBJ1-2	11	ASSQGGDYGYT
TRBV5-1	TRBJ2-7	12	ASSESGSTYEQY
TRBV4-3	TRBJ2-3	14	ASSQEQRELADTQY
TRBV7-8	TRBJ2-7	11	ASSPSTAYEQY
TRBV6-6	TRBJ2-7	13	ASSTPSGSSYEQY
TRBV7-2	TRBJ1-1	13	ASSLAPTESSEAF
TRBV19	TRBJ2-1	12	ASSPTQTTIEQF
TRBV19	TRBJ2-7	18	ASSPDGGTQVLKSSYEQY
TRBV5-1	TRBJ2-2	13	ASSLAPGSTGELF
TRBV6-5	TRBJ1-3	11	AKPGTSGNTIY
TRBV6-1	TRBJ1-5	9	ASSEGQPQH
TRBV25-1	TRBJ1-2	12	ASRKTGRGHGYT
TRBV18	TRBJ2-7	11	ASSQLRLHEQY
TRBV7-9	TRBJ2-1	13	ASSLDRGVYNEQF
TRBV27	TRBJ2-7	15	ASSFRLAGGAPHEQY
TRBV5-6	TRBJ1-4	12	ASSLVGGNEKLF
TRBV5-4	TRBJ2-7	13	ASSHGLESSYEQY
TRBV7-8	TRBJ2-1	14	ASSLREGLMYHEQF
TRBV6-5	TRBJ2-3	12	ASQRGGKGDTQY
TRBV7-9	TRBJ2-7	13	ASSNLVDPFYEQY
TRBV30	TRBJ1-4	11	AWSGRRGEKLF
TRBV10-3	TRBJ2-7	15	AISGGPPTGLEGEQY
TRBV4-1	TRBJ1-1	14	ASSRIRQGLGTEAF
TRBV5-3	TRBJ1-5	13	ARSLGGNSNQPQH
TRBV6-5	TRBJ1-1	10	ASKASYTEAF
TRBV27	TRBJ2-7	12	ASSRLAGAYEQY
TRBV5-1	TRBJ1-2	15	ASSLGKTSLMVYGYT
TRBV28	TRBJ1-2	13	ASSARDRKNYGYT
TRBV4-1	TRBJ2-1	13	ASSQETASYNEQF